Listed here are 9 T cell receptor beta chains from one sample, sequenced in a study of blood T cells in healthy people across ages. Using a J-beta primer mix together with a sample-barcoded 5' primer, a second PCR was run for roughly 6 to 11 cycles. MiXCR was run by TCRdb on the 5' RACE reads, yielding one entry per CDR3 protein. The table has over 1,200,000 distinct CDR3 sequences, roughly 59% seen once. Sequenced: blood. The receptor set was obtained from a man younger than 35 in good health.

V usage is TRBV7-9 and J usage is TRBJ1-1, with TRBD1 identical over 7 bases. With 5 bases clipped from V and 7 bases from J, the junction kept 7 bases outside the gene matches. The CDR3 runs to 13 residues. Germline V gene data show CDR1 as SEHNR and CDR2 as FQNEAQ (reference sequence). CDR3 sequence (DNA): TGTGCCAGCAGCGTTCCAGGGGACAGTGAAGCTTTCTTT. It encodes CASSVPGDSEAFF.

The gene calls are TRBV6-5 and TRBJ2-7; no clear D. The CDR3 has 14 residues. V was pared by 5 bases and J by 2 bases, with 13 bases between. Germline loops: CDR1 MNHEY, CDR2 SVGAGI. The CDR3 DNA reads TGTGCCAGCAGTCCCTTCTCGTGGGCCTACGAGCAGTACTTC. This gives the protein CASSPFSWAYEQYF.

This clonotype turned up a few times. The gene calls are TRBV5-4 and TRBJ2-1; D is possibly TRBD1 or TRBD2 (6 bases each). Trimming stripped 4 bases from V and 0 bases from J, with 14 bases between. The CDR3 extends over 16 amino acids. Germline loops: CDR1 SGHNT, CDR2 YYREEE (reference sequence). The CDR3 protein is CASSPKGGSSYNEQFF. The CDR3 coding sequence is TGTGCCAGCAGCCCCAAAGGGGGGAGCTCCTACAATGAGCAGTTCTTC.

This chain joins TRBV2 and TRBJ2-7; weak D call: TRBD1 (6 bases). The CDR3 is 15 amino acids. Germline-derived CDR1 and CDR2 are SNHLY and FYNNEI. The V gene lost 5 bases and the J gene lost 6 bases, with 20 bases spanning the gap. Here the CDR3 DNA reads TGTGCCAGCAGTTTCCTTCAATCAACAGGGACCGAGCAGTACTTC. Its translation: CASSFLQSTGTEQYF.

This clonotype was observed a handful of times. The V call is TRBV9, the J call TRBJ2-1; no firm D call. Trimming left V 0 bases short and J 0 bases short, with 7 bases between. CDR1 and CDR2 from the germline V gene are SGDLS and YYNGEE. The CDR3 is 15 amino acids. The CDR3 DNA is TGTGCCAGCAGCGTAGGTACCTACTCCTACAATGAGCAGTTCTTC. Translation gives CASSVGTYSYNEQFF.

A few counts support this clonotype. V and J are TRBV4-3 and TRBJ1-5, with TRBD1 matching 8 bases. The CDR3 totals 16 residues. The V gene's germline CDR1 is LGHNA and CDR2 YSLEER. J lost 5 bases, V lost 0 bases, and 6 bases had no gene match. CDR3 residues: CASSQDLTGDDQPQHF. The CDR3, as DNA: TGCGCCAGCAGCCAAGATCTGACAGGGGACGATCAGCCCCAGCATTTT.

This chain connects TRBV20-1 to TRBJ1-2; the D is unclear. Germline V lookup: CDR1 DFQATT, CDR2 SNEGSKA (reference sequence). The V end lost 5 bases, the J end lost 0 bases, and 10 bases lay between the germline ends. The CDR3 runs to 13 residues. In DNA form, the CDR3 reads TGCAGTGCTGCAGGCGCTGCTAACTATGGCTACACCTTC. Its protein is CSAAGAANYGYTF.

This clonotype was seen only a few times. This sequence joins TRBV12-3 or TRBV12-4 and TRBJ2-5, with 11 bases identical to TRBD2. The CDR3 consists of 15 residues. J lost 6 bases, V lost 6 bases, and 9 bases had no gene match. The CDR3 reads CASSPGLAGGKTQYF. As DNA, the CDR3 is TGTGCCAGCAGCCCGGGGCTAGCGGGAGGAAAGACCCAGTACTTC.

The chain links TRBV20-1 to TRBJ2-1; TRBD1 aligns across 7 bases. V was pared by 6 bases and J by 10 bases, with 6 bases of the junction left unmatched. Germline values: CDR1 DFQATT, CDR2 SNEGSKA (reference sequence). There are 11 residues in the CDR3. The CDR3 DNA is TGCAGTGCCAACAGGGGATCCGAGCAGTTCTTC. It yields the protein CSANRGSEQFF.